The count of the clone carrying this T cell receptor beta chain is one. This sample is drawn from a study of control samples from healthy donors and cancer patients. V gave up 5 bases and J gave up 6 bases, with 12 bases separating them. The germline V gene encodes CDR1 SGHTA and CDR2 FQGTGA. The CDR3 extends over 13 amino acids. Sequencing was performed with immunoSEQ multiplex PCR; in TCRdb, only in-frame clones are kept and a portion is missing. The data hold roughly 74,000 clones, with just under 95% observed a single time. This sequence was found in a woman in her late teens or twenties in good health. This chain joins TRBV7-3 and TRBJ2-3, with no clear D. The material sequenced was blood. The CDR3 coding sequence is TGTGCCAGCAGCCCTCCCGACAAGGATACGCAGTATTTT. As protein: CASSPPDKDTQYF.